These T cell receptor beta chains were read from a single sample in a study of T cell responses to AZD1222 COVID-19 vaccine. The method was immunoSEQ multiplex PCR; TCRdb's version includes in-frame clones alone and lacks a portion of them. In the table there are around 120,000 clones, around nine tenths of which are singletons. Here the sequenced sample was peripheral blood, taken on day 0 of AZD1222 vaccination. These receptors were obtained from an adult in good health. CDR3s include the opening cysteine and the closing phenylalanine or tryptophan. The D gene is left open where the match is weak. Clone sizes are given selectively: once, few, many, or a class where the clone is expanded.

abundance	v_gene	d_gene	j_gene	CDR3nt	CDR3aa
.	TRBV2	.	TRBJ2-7	TGTGCCAGCAGTCGGGACCGAAGCTACGAGCAGTACTTC	CASSRDRSYEQYF
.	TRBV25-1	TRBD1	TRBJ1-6	TGTGCCAGCAGGGCCTCCGGGACAGACTATTCACCCCTCCACTTT	CASRASGTDYSPLHF
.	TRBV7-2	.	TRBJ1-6	TGTGCCAGCAGCTTAGTATCTCAGGGGCGCGGGTCACCCCTCCACTTT	CASSLVSQGRGSPLHF
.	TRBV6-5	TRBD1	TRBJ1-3	TGTGCCAGCGGGACAGGGAGGGAATCAGGAAACACCATATATTTT	CASGTGRESGNTIYF
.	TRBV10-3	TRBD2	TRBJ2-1	TGTGCCATCAGACCTGGACTAGCGGGACTTCTGGGGAATGAGCAGTTCTTC	CAIRPGLAGLLGNEQFF
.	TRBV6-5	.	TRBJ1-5	TGTGCCAGCAGGGAGTGGAATCAGCCCCAGCATTTT	CASREWNQPQHF
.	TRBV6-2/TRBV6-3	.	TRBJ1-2	TGTGCCAGCAGTTCCACAGGGCGTGGTGGCTACACCTTC	CASSSTGRGGYTF
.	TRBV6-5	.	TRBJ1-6	TGTGCCAGCAGTTACTGGGCCATAGAGGGTAATTCACCCCTCCACTTT	CASSYWAIEGNSPLHF
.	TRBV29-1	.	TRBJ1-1	TGCAGCGTTGAATGGGGCATGGGGAACACTGAAGCTTTCTTT	CSVEWGMGNTEAFF
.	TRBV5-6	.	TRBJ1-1	TGTGCCAGCAGCGTCGGGACCTTCACTGAAGCTTTCTTT	CASSVGTFTEAFF
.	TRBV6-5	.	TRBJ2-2	TGTGCCAGCAGTCCCGTTAACACCGGGGAGCTGTTTTTT	CASSPVNTGELFF
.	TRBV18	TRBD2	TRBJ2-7	TGTGCCAGCTCACCCACCGCGGGGGTTACCTACGAGCAGTACTTC	CASSPTAGVTYEQYF
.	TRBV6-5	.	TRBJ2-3	TGTGCCAGCAGTTACGGGCAGGGATGGGATACGCAGTATTTT	CASSYGQGWDTQYF
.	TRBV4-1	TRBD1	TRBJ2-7	TGCGCCAGCAGCCAAGATCCAGGGGGTGCCGAGCAGTACTTC	CASSQDPGGAEQYF
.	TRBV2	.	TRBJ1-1	TGTGCCAGCAGAGACGACGGGTACCCTGAAGCTTTCTTT	CASRDDGYPEAFF
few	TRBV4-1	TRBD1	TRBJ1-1	TGCGCCAGCAGCCAAGATTCCGCTAGGGGGCGTATTCAAGCTTTCTTT	CASSQDSARGRIQAFF
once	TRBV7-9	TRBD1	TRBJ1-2	TGTGCCAGCAGCTTAGAGGTCCCGGGACAGGGACCCTACACCTTC	CASSLEVPGQGPYTF
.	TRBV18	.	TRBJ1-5	TGTGCCAGCTCACCCACCTCGGGCGGTAGCAATCAGCCCCAGCATTTT	CASSPTSGGSNQPQHF
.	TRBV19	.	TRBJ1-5	TGTGCCAGTAGTATTTATATTCGGGAAAGTAGCAGCAATCAGCCCCAGCATTTT	CASSIYIRESSSNQPQHF
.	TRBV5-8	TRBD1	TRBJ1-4	TGTGCCAGCAGGAGGACAGGGGGACGTGGGATCGAAAAACTGTTTTTT	CASRRTGGRGIEKLFF
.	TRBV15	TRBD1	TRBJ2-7	TGTGCCACCAGCCGAATTCAAACAGGGGACGAGCAGTACTTC	CATSRIQTGDEQYF
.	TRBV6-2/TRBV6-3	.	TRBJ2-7	TGTGCCAGCAGTCCGACAGTATACTACGAGCAGTACTTC	CASSPTVYYEQYF
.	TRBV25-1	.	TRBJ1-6	TGTGCCAGCAGGCTGTATAATTCACCCCTCCACTTT	CASRLYNSPLHF
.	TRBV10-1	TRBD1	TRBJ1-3	TGCGCCAGCAGTAAGGACAGGGACTCTGGAAACACCATATATTTT	CASSKDRDSGNTIYF
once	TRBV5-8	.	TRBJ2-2	TGTGCCAGCAGCTTGTGGGGGACCGGGGAGCTGTTTTTT	CASSLWGTGELFF
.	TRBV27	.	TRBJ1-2	TGTGCCAGCAGTGCTCGACAGGCTGTCTATGGCTACACCTTC	CASSARQAVYGYTF
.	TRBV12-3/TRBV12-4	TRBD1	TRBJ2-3	TGTGCCATCGGGACAGGGGGCACAGATACGCAGTATTTT	CAIGTGGTDTQYF
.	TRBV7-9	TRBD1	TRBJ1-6	TGTGCCAGCAGCCCTACAGGGGGGAATTCACCCCTCCACTTT	CASSPTGGNSPLHF
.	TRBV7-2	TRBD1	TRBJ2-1	TGTGCCAGCAGCTGGGGACAGGGGGGCGATGAGCAGTTCTTC	CASSWGQGGDEQFF
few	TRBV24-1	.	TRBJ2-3	TGTGCCACCAGTGAGCCCGGCGGAGATACGCAGTATTTT	CATSEPGGDTQYF
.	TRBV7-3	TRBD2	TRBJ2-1	TGTGCCAGCAGCGTCTCTAGCGGGGCTTACAATGAGCAGTTCTTC	CASSVSSGAYNEQFF
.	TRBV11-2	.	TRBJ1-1	TGTGCCAGCAGCTTCAACCAGGACACTGAAGCTTTCTTT	CASSFNQDTEAFF
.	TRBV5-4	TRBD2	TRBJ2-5	TGTGCCAGCAGCATGACTAGCGGGGGCCCTCAAGAGACCCAGTACTTC	CASSMTSGGPQETQYF
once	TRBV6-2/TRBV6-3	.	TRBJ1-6	TGTGCCAGCAGTTACAGTCAGGGTAACTCACCCCTCCACTTT	CASSYSQGNSPLHF
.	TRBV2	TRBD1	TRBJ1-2	TGTGCCAGCAGTGAACAGGGGGGCTATGGCTACACCTTC	CASSEQGGYGYTF
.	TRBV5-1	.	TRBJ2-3	TGCGCCAGCAGCTTGGTAGTGGGAGCTAGCACAGATACGCAGTATTTT	CASSLVVGASTDTQYF
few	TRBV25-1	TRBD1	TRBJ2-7	TGTGCCAGCACCCCCGGGACAGGGTCCTACGAGCAGTACTTC	CASTPGTGSYEQYF
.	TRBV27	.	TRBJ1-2	TGTGCCAGCAGTTTACAGGGTTGGTATGGCTACACCTTC	CASSLQGWYGYTF
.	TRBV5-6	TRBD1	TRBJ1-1	TGTGCCAGCAGCTTGAAGGCAGGGGGTGTGAACACTGAAGCTTTCTTT	CASSLKAGGVNTEAFF
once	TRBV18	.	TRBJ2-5	TGTGCCAGCTCACTTAGTATCCAAGAGACCCAGTACTTC	CASSLSIQETQYF
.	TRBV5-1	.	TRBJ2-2	TGCGCCAGCAGCTTCGCCGGGTCCTATCCCCCTGGGGAGCTGTTTTTT	CASSFAGSYPPGELFF
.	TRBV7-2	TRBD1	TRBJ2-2	TGTGCCAGCAGCTTAGTACAGGGGGCGCTTGGCGGGGAGCTGTTTTTT	CASSLVQGALGGELFF
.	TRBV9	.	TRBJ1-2	TGTGCCAGCAGCGTAACGGGATCCGATTTTTATTATGGCTACACCTTC	CASSVTGSDFYYGYTF